Presented here are 23 T cell receptor beta chains from one specimen sequenced in a study of shared clonotypes between healthy human individuals. Repertoires were generated with immunoSEQ multiplex PCR, while TCRdb's copy carries only in-frame clones and drops some. Among 850,000 to 1,200,000 clones listed, under 80% were seen once. Sequencing was performed on memory CD4+ T cells sorted from blood. Stated subset: CD45RA-negative fraction. Receptors originate from a man in his late teens or twenties in good health.

The chain uses TRBV25-1 and TRBJ2-3; 9 bases are shared with TRBD1. Germline CDR1 and CDR2: MGHDK and SYGVNS. The V segment lost 4 bases and the J segment 1 base; nucleotides outside the gene matches: 3. The CDR3 has 15 amino acids. The CDR3, as DNA: TGTGCCAGCAGTGCCCGGGACAGGGGCACAGATACGCAGTATTTT. Translation gives CASSARDRGTDTQYF.

This chain joins TRBV2 and TRBJ2-4, with 8 bases matching TRBD2. In germline, CDR1 is SNHLY, CDR2 FYNNEI. Trimming at V came to 7 bases and at J to 6 bases, leaving 11 bases not matched to a gene. CDR3 length equals 15 residues. CDR3 in DNA: TGTGCCAGCATAAAGGAGCGGGGGTCGGGAAACATTCAGTACTTC. As protein: CASIKERGSGNIQYF. The variable domain in full, completed from reference TRBV2 and TRBJ2-4, reads EPEVTQTPSHQVTQMGQEVILRCVPISNHLYFYWYRQILGQKVEFLVSFYNNEISEKSEIFDDQFSVERPDGSNFTLKIRSTKLEDSAMYFCASIKERGSGNIQYFGAGTRLSVL.

V usage is TRBV5-3 and J usage is TRBJ2-5, with D possibly TRBD2 on 6 matching bases. TRBV5-3 is reported as an ORF; its role is uncertain. V was cut by 4 bases and J by 3 bases, with 31 bases left in between. CDR3 size: 20 residues. Here the CDR3 reads CARSMLGIGRRTPREETQYF. The DNA of the CDR3 is TGTGCCAGAAGCATGCTTGGGATAGGGAGGCGGACCCCACGGGAAGAGACCCAGTACTTC.

The chain employs TRBV11-2 and TRBJ2-2; weak D call: TRBD2 (5 bases). V lost 5 bases, J lost 5 bases, and 18 bases lay in between. Germline assignment: CDR1 SGHAT and CDR2 FQNNGV. This CDR3 is built from 16 residues. The DNA for the CDR3 is TGTGCCAGCAGCCTGCGAGTAGCGAGCTCGACCGGGGAGCTGTTTTTT. This codes for CASSLRVASSTGELFF.

This clone has more than one count but fewer than ten. The chain recombines TRBV30 with TRBJ2-6, with D perhaps TRBD1 or TRBD2 (6 bases each). Germline V gene lookup returns CDR1 GTSNPN and CDR2 SVGIG (reference sequence). V shed 4 bases and J shed 0 bases, with 10 bases lying between them. This CDR3 region has 15 residues. The CDR3 reads CAWKGGSSGANVLTF. CDR3 in DNA: TGTGCCTGGAAGGGGGGAAGCTCTGGGGCCAACGTCCTGACTTTC.

This chain links TRBV5-6 with TRBJ1-2, with unresolved D. The germline gives CDR1 SGHDT, CDR2 YYEEEE. This CDR3 is 14 amino acids long. Deletions cut 2 bases from V and 3 bases from J, with 11 bases between. CDR3: CASSFYRVDYGYTF. For the CDR3, the DNA is TGTGCCAGCAGCTTCTACCGGGTCGACTATGGCTACACCTTC.

The chain has TRBV10-1 and TRBJ2-3; D call uncertain. The CDR3 has 15 residues. The V gene lost 3 bases and the J gene lost 5 bases, with 15 bases spanning the gap. Germline V gene lookup returns CDR1 WNHNN and CDR2 SYGVQD (reference sequence). CDR3 bases: TGCGCCAGCAGTGAATCAGCCGGCAGGAGAGATACGCAGTATTTT. Encoded protein: CASSESAGRRDTQYF.

The chain recombines TRBV4-2 with TRBJ2-3, with TRBD2 identical over 12 bases. The ends lost 1 base at V and 2 bases at J; junction bases unmatched: 7. CDR1 and CDR2 from the germline V gene are LGHNA and YNFKEQ. The CDR3 is 18 residues long. The CDR3 here is CASSQGLAGAFSTDTQYF. CDR3 sequence (DNA): TGTGCCAGCAGCCAAGGACTAGCGGGGGCTTTTTCCACAGATACGCAGTATTTT.

V usage is TRBV12-5 and J usage is TRBJ2-2, with D perhaps TRBD2 (5 bases). V was trimmed by 6 bases and J by 2 bases, leaving 7 bases between them. The CDR3 has 13 amino acids. Germline V gene sequence: CDR1 LGHNT, CDR2 FRNRAP. The CDR3 nucleotides are TGTGCTAGTGGGGACTCTAACACCGGGGAGCTGTTTTTT. Translated, it gives CASGDSNTGELFF.

V and J are TRBV6-1 and TRBJ1-1; D is ambiguous. Trimming left V 7 bases short and J 3 bases short, with 9 bases between. CDR1 and CDR2 from the germline V gene are MNHNS and SASEGT. CDR3 length: 12 residues. In nucleotides, the CDR3 is TGTGCCAGCAACGTTAGGGACACTGAAGCTTTCTTT. Protein sequence: CASNVRDTEAFF.

The rearrangement uses TRBV29-1 and TRBJ2-2; TRBD1 matches 9 bases. J gave up 4 bases and V 6 bases, and 3 bases lay outside the gene matches. There are 13 residues in the CDR3. CDR1 is SQVTM and CDR2 is ANQGSEA in the germline V gene. CDR3 amino acids: CSVRQGGTGELFF. CDR3 nucleotide sequence: TGCAGCGTCCGACAGGGGGGCACCGGGGAGCTGTTTTTT.

The rearrangement joins TRBV5-1 to TRBJ1-3; TRBD1 agrees at 9 bases. This CDR3 region has 15 residues. The ends lost 4 bases at V and 8 bases at J; junction bases unmatched: 10. Looked up from germline, CDR1 is SGHRS and CDR2 is YFSETQ. In nucleotides, the CDR3 is TGCGCCAGCAGCCCGACAGGGGGGGACCTTTACACCATATATTTT. Encoded protein: CASSPTGGDLYTIYF. Together with reference TRBV5-1 and TRBJ1-3, the CDR3 gives the full variable domain: KAGVTQTPRYLIKTRGQQVTLSCSPISGHRSVSWYQQTPGQGLQFLFEYFSETQRNKGNFPGRFSGRQFSNSRSEMNVSTLELGDSALYLCASSPTGGDLYTIYFGEGSWLTVV.

The rearrangement joins TRBV5-1 to TRBJ2-3; possibly TRBD2 for D (5 bases). Germline V gene lookup returns CDR1 SGHRS and CDR2 YFSETQ. The CDR3 length is 15 residues. The V gene lost 4 bases and the J gene lost 1 base, with 13 bases spanning the gap. The CDR3 region has the DNA TGCGCCAGCAGCGGTCGGGGTACTCGCACAGATACGCAGTATTTT. Translating gives CASSGRGTRTDTQYF.

This chain connects TRBV10-3 to TRBJ2-1, with D possibly being TRBD1 or TRBD2 (7 bases each). Germline loops: CDR1 ENHRY, CDR2 SYGVKD. The V and J ends lost 2 bases and 8 bases respectively, with 16 bases between them. The CDR3 is 15 residues long. CDR3 protein: CAISEDLPGGDEQFF. The CDR3 DNA sequence: TGTGCCATCAGTGAGGACCTTCCAGGGGGGGATGAGCAGTTCTTC.

CDR3 amino acids: CASSPTSHDREAFF. DNA of the CDR3: TGTGCCAGCAGCCCAACCTCCCACGACAGGGAAGCTTTCTTT. The rearrangement links TRBV28 to TRBJ1-1; TRBD1 might be the D (6 bases). V lost 6 bases, J lost 8 bases, and 19 bases lay in between. CDR1 MDHEN and CDR2 SYDVKM come from the germline V gene. CDR3 length: 14 residues. Combining the CDR3 with reference TRBV28 and TRBJ1-1 gives the whole variable domain DVKVTQSSRYLVKRTGEKVFLECVQDMDHENMFWYRQDPGLGLRLIYFSYDVKMKEKGDIPEGYSVSREKKERFSLILESASTNQTSMYLCASSPTSHDREAFFGQGTRLTVV.

This chain uses TRBV2 with TRBJ2-7, with 7 bases fitting TRBD1. The CDR3 covers 14 residues. Germline loops: CDR1 SNHLY, CDR2 FYNNEI. With 9 bases clipped from V and 0 bases from J, the junction kept 8 bases outside the gene matches. CDR3 sequence: CASRGQDLSYEQYF. Written as DNA, the CDR3 is TGTGCCAGTAGAGGACAGGACCTCTCCTACGAGCAGTACTTC.

V and J are TRBV4-1 and TRBJ2-7; 11 nucleotides agree with TRBD1. V lost 0 bases and J lost 4; bases outside the gene matches: 2. Looked up from germline, CDR1 is MGHRA and CDR2 is YSYEKL. The CDR3 has 15 amino acids. The CDR3 nucleotides read TGCGCCAGCAGCCAAGATGGGACAGGGGGGTACGAGCAGTACTTC. Protein: CASSQDGTGGYEQYF.

The chain uses TRBV5-6 and TRBJ1-3; D is uncertain. The germline V gene has CDR1 SGHDT and CDR2 YYEEEE. The CDR3 sequence is 16 residues long. The V and J ends lost 0 bases and 4 bases respectively, with 14 bases between them. CDR3 sequence: CASSLAGDLEGNTIYF. The CDR3, as DNA: TGTGCCAGCAGCTTGGCTGGGGATCTCGAGGGAAACACCATATATTTT. Full variable domain (missing parts from reference TRBV5-6 and TRBJ1-3): DAGVTQSPTHLIKTRGQQVTLRCSPKSGHDTVSWYQQALGQGPQFIFQYYEEEERQRGNFPDRFSGHQFPNYSSELNVNALLLGDSALYLCASSLAGDLEGNTIYFGEGSWLTVV.

This rearrangement joins TRBV6-4 to TRBJ2-7, with 10 bases fitting TRBD1. This CDR3 is 13 amino acids long. Germline lookup yields CDR1 MRHNA and CDR2 SNTAGT. The trim removed 5 bases at V and 4 bases at J, leaving 2 bases unmatched. DNA for the CDR3: TGTGCCAGCAGTAGGGACAGGGGATACGAGCAGTACTTC. It translates to CASSRDRGYEQYF.

The chain uses TRBV18 and TRBJ1-1, with TRBD1 matching over 7 bases. V gave up 8 bases and J gave up 1 base; unmatched junction bases: 7. Germline loops: CDR1 KGHSH, CDR2 LQKENI. This CDR3 is 14 amino acids long. The CDR3 loop reads CASTLGTANTEAFF. For the CDR3, the DNA is TGTGCCAGCACGCTGGGGACAGCGAACACTGAAGCTTTCTTT.

This chain connects TRBV7-2 to TRBJ1-4; 9 bases align to TRBD1. Looked up from germline, CDR1 is SGHTA and CDR2 is FQGNSA. This CDR3 has 15 amino acids. Trimming took 5 bases from V and 3 from J; bases not matched to a gene: 4. The CDR3 spells CASSRQGGSNEKLFF. The CDR3 DNA follows: TGTGCCAGCAGCAGACAGGGGGGTTCTAATGAAAAACTGTTTTTT. Using reference TRBV7-2 and TRBJ1-4 for the parts outside the CDR3, the full variable domain is GAGVSQSPSNKVTEKGKDVELRCDPISGHTALYWYRQSLGQGLEFLIYFQGNSAPDKSGLPSDRFSAERTGGSVSTLTIQRTQQEDSAVYLCASSRQGGSNEKLFFGSGTQLSVL.

This sequence joins TRBV7-2 and TRBJ2-5; D call uncertain. This CDR3 region has 15 residues. The germline V gene encodes CDR1 SGHTA and CDR2 FQGNSA. V shed 3 bases and J shed 2 bases, with 13 bases lying between them. Written as DNA, the CDR3 is TGTGCCAGCAGCTTTGCGCGGCACCCTCAAGAGACCCAGTACTTC. Its protein is CASSFARHPQETQYF.

This clone was seen a single time. V is TRBV11-3 and J is TRBJ2-3; TRBD1 or TRBD2 may be the D gene (5 bases each). CDR3 length: 14 residues. Germline assignment: CDR1 SGHNT and CDR2 YENEEA. V was clipped by 5 bases and J by 5 bases, with 14 bases between them. The CDR3 DNA reads TGTGCCAGCAGCCGTAGGGGTGCGGGAGATACGCAGTATTTT. Translated, it gives CASSRRGAGDTQYF. Full variable domain (remainder filled in from reference TRBV11-3 and TRBJ2-3): EAGVVQSPRYKIIEKKQPVAFWCNPISGHNTLYWYLQNLGQGPELLIRYENEEAVDDSQLPKDRFSAERLKGVDSTLKIQPAELGDSAVYLCASSRRGAGDTQYFGPGTRLTVL.